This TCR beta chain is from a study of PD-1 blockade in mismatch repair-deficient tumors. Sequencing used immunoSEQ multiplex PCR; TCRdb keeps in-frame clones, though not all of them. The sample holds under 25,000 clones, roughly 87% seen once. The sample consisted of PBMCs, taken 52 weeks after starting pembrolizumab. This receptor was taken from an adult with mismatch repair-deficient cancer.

CDR3 in DNA: TGTGCCAGCAGCGCCCGGGACAGGGGGCCGGATCAGCCCCAGCATTTT. Translation gives CASSARDRGPDQPQHF. The V gene is TRBV4-2, the J gene TRBJ1-5, with TRBD1 matching 12 bases. J lost 5 bases, V lost 5 bases, and 7 bases had no gene match. Germline V CDR1 and CDR2: LGHNA, YNFKEQ. This CDR3 comprises 16 residues.